These 12 T cell receptor beta chains were all obtained from the same sample, sequenced in a study of T cells in Graves' hyperthyroidism and ophthalmopathy. RNA transcripts gave rise to amplified TCR beta CDR3 regions. In the first-round RT-PCR of the TCR CDR3, the HTBI primer set was used. TCRdb independently ran MiXCR on the multiplex PCR reads; one entry per CDR3 protein. The top ten clones hold roughly 30% of a sample with about 250,000 distinct CDR3 sequences, 13% to 15% of them seen once. The material sequenced was blood. All receptors come from a woman aged 45-60 years with Graves' hyperthyroidism that later progressed to Graves' ophthalmopathy.

This clonotype appeared many times. The chain combines TRBV6-5 with TRBJ2-7, with D maybe TRBD2 (7 bases). V was shortened by 6 bases and J by 1 base, with 16 bases between the two germline ends. The germline V gene encodes CDR1 MNHEY and CDR2 SVGAGI. The CDR3 runs 15 residues. The CDR3 nucleotides read TGTGCCAGCAGCCATCCACAGGGAGGGTCCTACGAGCAGTACTTC. Amino acids: CASSHPQGGSYEQYF.

The sample holds many counts of this clonotype. The rearrangement joins TRBV11-2 to TRBJ2-3; no clear D. The CDR3 is 14 residues long. Germline V lookup: CDR1 SGHAT, CDR2 FQNNGV. Trimming left V 0 bases short and J 3 bases short, with 7 bases between. Here the CDR3 DNA reads TGTGCCAGCAGCTTAGAAAGGAAAACAGATACGCAGTATTTT. Translation gives CASSLERKTDTQYF.

This clonotype was recorded only once. V is TRBV10-3 and J is TRBJ2-3, with D tentatively TRBD1 (7 bases). The V gene's germline CDR1 is ENHRY and CDR2 SYGVKD. V was cut by 7 bases and J by 7 bases, with 18 bases left in between. This CDR3 spans 14 amino acids. The CDR3 nucleotides read TGTGCCATCATGGGGGGAACAGGGGAAAATACGCAGTATTTT. This codes for CAIMGGTGENTQYF.

This clonotype was seen ten or more times. The chain has TRBV11-1 and TRBJ1-1, with D tentatively TRBD1 (5 bases). Trimming cost V 5 bases and J 1 base, with 17 bases left between them. Germline V lookup: CDR1 SGHAT, CDR2 FQDESV (reference sequence). CDR3 length equals 16 residues. The CDR3 coding sequence is TGTGCCAGCAGCCCGCACCCGGGCAGGGCGAACACTGAAGCTTTCTTT. Residues: CASSPHPGRANTEAFF.

This clonotype was observed at least ten times. This chain uses TRBV2 with TRBJ2-5; tentative D call: TRBD2 (5 bases). The CDR3 has 12 amino acids. The germline V and J ends were trimmed by 8 bases and 4 bases, with 11 bases remaining between them. Germline V gene data show CDR1 as SNHLY and CDR2 as FYNNEI. The CDR3 DNA follows: TGTGCCAGCGTGAGGGAGAGAGAGACCCAGTACTTC. Residues: CASVRERETQYF. Filled out from reference TRBV2 and TRBJ2-5, the complete variable domain reads EPEVTQTPSHQVTQMGQEVILRCVPISNHLYFYWYRQILGQKVEFLVSFYNNEISEKSEIFDDQFSVERPDGSNFTLKIRSTKLEDSAMYFCASVRERETQYFGPGTRLLVL.

This clonotype came up a few times. The V gene is TRBV9, the J gene TRBJ1-1; D is ambiguous. Germline CDR1 is SGDLS and CDR2 is YYNGEE. This CDR3 has 13 residues. The V gene lost 4 bases and the J gene lost 3 bases, with 10 bases spanning the gap. The chain's CDR3 is CASSKQVDTEAFF. The CDR3 DNA is TGTGCCAGCAGCAAACAAGTAGACACTGAAGCTTTCTTT.

There are many counts of this clonotype. The CDR3 DNA reads TGTGCCAGCACCAAAGGGTCAATCTATAGCAATCAGCCCCAGCATTTT. It is translated as CASTKGSIYSNQPQHF. J is TRBJ1-5 and V is TRBV28; the D is unclear. CDR3 length equals 16 residues. Between the trimmed V and J ends, which lost 7 bases and 0 bases, there was a span of 16 bases. The germline CDR1 and CDR2 sequences are MDHEN and SYDVKM.

The gene calls are TRBV6-1 and TRBJ1-5; 8 bases agree with TRBD1. Germline CDR1 and CDR2: MNHNS and SASEGT. This CDR3 is built from 16 residues. J gave up 2 bases and V 6 bases, and 9 bases lay outside the gene matches. Written as DNA, the CDR3 is TGTGCCAGCAGCCCCGTGACAGGGGTGGGCAATCAGCCCCAGCATTTT. Residues: CASSPVTGVGNQPQHF.

In this sample, this clonotype turned up many times. The chain uses TRBV7-9 and TRBJ2-7; 11 positions match TRBD2. V gave up 5 bases and J gave up 3 bases; unmatched junction bases: 9. The CDR3 extends over 16 amino acids. Germline assignment: CDR1 SEHNR and CDR2 FQNEAQ (reference sequence). The CDR3 DNA sequence: TGTGCCAGCAGCCTGACTAGCGGGGAGTGGGGCTACGAGCAGTACTTC. This gives the protein CASSLTSGEWGYEQYF.

This clonotype was seen repeatedly, ten times or more. The rearrangement uses TRBV3-1 and TRBJ2-1, with D tentatively TRBD2 (5 bases). V was pared by 1 base and J by 14 bases, with 12 bases between. Per germline, CDR1 LGHDT and CDR2 YNNKEL (reference sequence). The CDR3 loop spans 12 amino acids. The chain's CDR3 is CASSQGRAQEFF. The CDR3 region has the DNA TGTGCCAGCAGCCAAGGGCGGGCCCAGGAGTTCTTC.

This clonotype showed up just a few times. V and J are TRBV28 and TRBJ2-1; 7 bases are a match to TRBD2. The CDR3 runs to 15 residues. The trim removed 3 bases at V and 7 bases at J, leaving 9 bases unmatched. Germline V gene sequence: CDR1 MDHEN, CDR2 SYDVKM. The CDR3 here is CASSLGRGGVNEQFF. The CDR3 DNA reads TGTGCCAGCAGTTTGGGGAGGGGTGGTGTGAATGAGCAGTTCTTC. Together with reference TRBV28 and TRBJ2-1, the CDR3 gives the full variable domain: DVKVTQSSRYLVKRTGEKVFLECVQDMDHENMFWYRQDPGLGLRLIYFSYDVKMKEKGDIPEGYSVSREKKERFSLILESASTNQTSMYLCASSLGRGGVNEQFFGPGTRLTVL.

Notes on this clonotype: A read error may be the cause here, since a much bigger clone is one base away. V gene TRBV20-1 combines with J gene TRBJ2-1; D is tentatively TRBD1 or TRBD2 (5 bases each). This CDR3 is built from 16 residues. The germline gives CDR1 DFQATT, CDR2 SNEGSKA (reference sequence). V was trimmed by 3 bases and J by 2 bases, leaving 17 bases between them. Here the CDR3 reads CSASRDGDLTYNEQFF. The DNA for the CDR3 is TGCAGTGCTAGCCGGGACGGGGACCTCACCTACAATGAGCAGTTCTTC.